The 30 T cell receptor beta chains in this list originate from one sample, sequenced in a study of T cell repertoires in cytomegalovirus infection. TCRdb redid the calling of the reads with MiXCR, one entry per CDR3 protein. Among under 850,000 distinct CDR3 sequences, less than 40% were seen once, and the ten largest hold about 2.8%. The sequenced material came from PBMCs. These receptor sequences come from a human donor in good health (CMV status not recorded). Some clones in this sample may be carry-over from other donors' samples.

The gene calls are TRBV12-3 or TRBV12-4 and TRBJ2-1; unclear D gene. V lost 5 bases to trimming and J lost 0 bases, with 11 bases between them. The CDR3 consists of 15 residues. CDR3 in DNA: TGTGCCAGCAGTAAAGTGGGGATCTCCTACAATGAGCAGTTCTTC. This gives the protein CASSKVGISYNEQFF.

In its sample, this clonotype was seen once. V and J are TRBV12-3 or TRBV12-4 and TRBJ2-1, with 7 bases aligning to TRBD2. The CDR3 consists of 16 residues. The J segment lost 0 bases and the V segment lost 2 bases, leaving 4 bases of the junction unmatched. This chain's CDR3 is CASSLSAGDSYNEQFF. CDR3 nucleotide sequence: TGTGCCAGCAGTTTATCCGCGGGGGACTCCTACAATGAGCAGTTCTTC.

As to this clonotype: Compared with germline, one end of the junction differs, possibly owing to a read error. J is TRBJ2-1 and V is TRBV5-4; maybe TRBD1 (6 bases). CDR3 length: 16 residues. Germline V gene sequence: CDR1 SGHNT, CDR2 YYREEE (reference sequence). CDR3 amino acids: CASSLGTASSANEPFF. DNA of the CDR3: TGTGCCAGCAGCTTGGGGACAGCCTCCTCTGCGAATGAGCCGTTCTTC.

This clonotype was counted between two and nine times. The chain uses TRBV19 and TRBJ2-7, with a possible D match to TRBD1 (5 bases). Germline-derived CDR1 and CDR2 are LNHDA and SQIVND (reference sequence). The V gene lost 4 bases and the J gene lost 2 bases, with 18 bases spanning the gap. The CDR3 spans 16 residues. CDR3 in amino acids: CASSRTSDSTAYEQYF. CDR3 bases: TGTGCCAGTAGTAGGACCTCTGATTCGACAGCCTACGAGCAGTACTTC.

This clonotype was seen a handful of times. The gene calls are TRBV9 and TRBJ1-2, with D unresolved. Germline V gives CDR1 SGDLS, CDR2 YYNGEE. V was cut by 3 bases and J by 5 bases, with 17 bases left in between. The CDR3 runs 15 residues. The CDR3 spells CASSATDGRSYGYTF. In DNA, the CDR3 is TGTGCCAGCAGCGCGACGGACGGACGGAGTTATGGCTACACCTTC.

The chain carries TRBV20-1 and TRBJ1-2; D unresolved. The CDR3 covers 14 residues. With 0 bases removed from V and 6 bases from J, the gap between germline ends came to 14 bases. Germline CDR1 is DFQATT and CDR2 is SNEGSKA (reference sequence). CDR3 coding DNA: TGCAGTGCTAGAGATTATACAAACCCCCATGGCTACACCTTC. Translation gives CSARDYTNPHGYTF.

The CDR3 sequence: CASSSRLAGRSYNEQFF. CDR3 DNA: TGTGCCAGCAGCTCCCGGTTAGCGGGGCGGTCCTACAATGAGCAGTTCTTC. The V gene is TRBV7-8, the J gene TRBJ2-1, with 8 nucleotides matching TRBD2. J gave up 1 base and V 4 bases, and 9 bases lay outside the gene matches. This CDR3 has 17 amino acids. CDR1 is SGHVS, CDR2 FQNEAQ, per germline.

This clonotype was seen only once. One end of the junction does not line up with germline, which may come from a read error. The chain employs TRBV19 and TRBJ2-7, with 7 bases fitting TRBD2. The CDR3 length is 16 residues. Germline loops: CDR1 LNHDA, CDR2 SQIVND (reference sequence). The CDR3 sequence is CASSDPSQRGSYEQYF. DNA for the CDR3: TGTGCAAGTAGTGACCCCTCCCAGCGGGGCTCCTACGAGCAGTACTTC.

The chain joins TRBV7-8 to TRBJ2-7, with TRBD1 matching over 7 bases. Trimming removed 5 bases from V and 5 bases from J; junction bases left unmatched: 18. The CDR3 length is 17 residues. Germline values: CDR1 SGHVS, CDR2 FQNEAQ. DNA of the CDR3: TGTGCCAGCAGCCCCCCCTACCTCCCGCAGGGGGTCCACGAGCAGTACTTC. Protein sequence: CASSPPYLPQGVHEQYF. Together with reference TRBV7-8 and TRBJ2-7, the CDR3 gives the full variable domain: GAGVSQSPRYKVAKRGQDVALRCDPISGHVSLFWYQQALGQGPEFLTYFQNEAQLDKSGLPSDRFFAERPEGSVSTLKIQRTQQEDSAVYLCASSPPYLPQGVHEQYFGPGTRLTVT.

V and J are TRBV7-9 and TRBJ2-1; D remains unclear. Trimming removed 10 bases at V and 2 bases at J, with 15 bases between. Germline V gene data show CDR1 as SEHNR and CDR2 as FQNEAQ (reference sequence). There are 14 residues in the CDR3. The CDR3 DNA reads TGTGCCATCCCCGCGGAGAGGCCCTACAATGAGCAGTTCTTC. Translated, it gives CAIPAERPYNEQFF.

This clonotype came up a few times. The V gene is TRBV7-9, the J gene TRBJ2-5; D not certain. With 5 bases removed from V and 0 bases from J, the gap between germline ends came to 13 bases. There are 15 residues in the CDR3. Per germline, CDR1 SEHNR and CDR2 FQNEAQ (reference sequence). CDR3 sequence (DNA): TGTGCCAGCAGCCCCCCCTTGACCTACCAAGAGACCCAGTACTTC. The encoded protein is CASSPPLTYQETQYF.

In this sample, this clonotype turned up a few times. The chain combines TRBV25-1 with TRBJ2-6; TRBD1 matches at 8 bases. The CDR3 sequence is 17 residues long. The V gene end was trimmed by 5 bases and the J gene end by 2 bases; junction bases not matched to a gene: 8. CDR1 is MGHDK and CDR2 is SYGVNS in the germline V gene. In DNA, the CDR3 is TGTGCCAGCAGTCGAGACAGGGGATCGCCTGGGGCCAACGTCCTGACTTTC. It codes for CASSRDRGSPGANVLTF.

This clonotype was found a few times. The chain combines TRBV7-2 with TRBJ2-4; D is undetermined. The CDR3 loop spans 13 amino acids. The V gene's germline CDR1 is SGHTA and CDR2 FQGNSA. The V and J ends lost 1 base and 1 base respectively, with 2 bases between them. Here the CDR3 DNA reads TGTGCCAGCAGCTTAGTTGCCAAAAACATTCAGTACTTC. Amino acids: CASSLVAKNIQYF.

The V and J genes are TRBV28 and TRBJ1-4; D ambiguous. The V end was cut by 3 bases, the J end by 8 bases, with 22 bases between. The CDR3 has 17 residues. Germline assignment: CDR1 MDHEN and CDR2 SYDVKM. CDR3 loop: CASSFRFGEGFGEKLFF. The CDR3 region has the DNA TGTGCCAGCAGTTTCCGATTTGGTGAGGGTTTCGGGGAAAAACTGTTTTTT.

A few counts support this clonotype. DNA for the CDR3: TGTGCCAGTAGTATCCTAGCGGGGATATTCAATGAGCAGTTCTTC. Protein: CASSILAGIFNEQFF. V gene TRBV19 combines with J gene TRBJ2-1; 9 bases agree with TRBD2. With V trimmed by 3 bases and J by 6 bases, 6 bases remained unmatched. Germline V lookup: CDR1 LNHDA, CDR2 SQIVND (reference sequence). This CDR3 spans 15 amino acids. The variable domain in full, with the rest retrieved from reference TRBV19 and TRBJ2-1, is DGGITQSPKYLFRKEGQNVTLSCEQNLNHDAMYWYRQDPGQGLRLIYYSQIVNDFQKGDIAEGYSVSREKKESFPLTVTSAQKNPTAFYLCASSILAGIFNEQFFGPGTRLTVL.

Details on this clonotype: Just one base apart from a much larger clone, this may be a read error. J is TRBJ1-3 and V is TRBV7-6, with TRBD1 matching 7 bases. CDR3 length equals 16 residues. Germline loops: CDR1 SGHVS, CDR2 FNYEAQ. The ends lost 6 bases at V and 0 bases at J; junction bases unmatched: 8. The CDR3: CASSNYRGNSGNTIYF. The CDR3 coding sequence is TGTGCCAGCAGTAACTACAGGGGCAACTCTGGAAACACCATATATTTT.

This clonotype appeared a single time. J is TRBJ2-1 and V is TRBV6-6, with 8 bases that match TRBD1. Unmatched junction bases numbered 7, after V lost 5 bases and J lost 4 bases. The CDR3 spans 15 residues. CDR1 is MNHNY, CDR2 SVGAGI, per germline (reference sequence). The CDR3 here is CASSVPGGRYNEQFF. The CDR3, as DNA: TGTGCCAGCAGTGTTCCAGGGGGCCGATACAATGAGCAGTTCTTC.

This clonotype has a handful of counts. The chain recombines TRBV5-1 with TRBJ1-2; TRBD1 is a possible D gene (6 bases). The germline V gene encodes CDR1 SGHRS and CDR2 YFSETQ. V lost 0 bases, J lost 6 bases, and 15 bases lay in between. CDR3 length equals 15 residues. The CDR3 region is CASSLEGQGRDGYTF. CDR3 DNA: TGCGCCAGCAGCTTGGAAGGGCAGGGGAGAGATGGCTACACCTTC.

This clonotype has a handful of counts. This chain joins TRBV20-1 and TRBJ1-4, with 11 bases identical to TRBD1. The germline V gene encodes CDR1 DFQATT and CDR2 SNEGSKA (reference sequence). The CDR3 is made up of 17 amino acids. With V trimmed by 1 base and J by 4 bases, 8 bases remained unmatched. CDR3 amino acids: CSARVRTGGSGNEKLFF. The CDR3 DNA reads TGCAGTGCTAGAGTTCGGACAGGGGGCTCCGGTAATGAAAAACTGTTTTTT.

The V and J genes are TRBV29-1 and TRBJ1-1, with unresolved D. V lost 2 bases and J 0 bases, leaving 4 bases between the germline ends. Germline V lookup: CDR1 SQVTM, CDR2 ANQGSEA. The CDR3 loop spans 12 amino acids. This CDR3 is CSVEFVNTEAFF. The CDR3 coding sequence is TGCAGCGTTGAATTCGTGAACACTGAAGCTTTCTTT. Based on the CDR3 plus reference TRBV29-1 and TRBJ1-1, the full variable domain is SAVISQKPSRDICQRGTSLTIQCQVDSQVTMMFWYRQQPGQSLTLIATANQGSEATYESGFVIDKFPISRPNLTFSTLTVSNMSPEDSSIYLCSVEFVNTEAFFGQGTRLTVV.

V gene TRBV19 combines with J gene TRBJ1-2, with 9 bases fitting TRBD1. The CDR3 has 14 residues. The junction had 11 bases not matched to a gene; V was cut back by 11 bases and J by 4 bases. Germline V gene data show CDR1 as LNHDA and CDR2 as SQIVND (reference sequence). The CDR3 sequence is CASKRDRDGYGYTF. The DNA for the CDR3 is TGTGCCTCCAAAAGGGACAGGGATGGCTATGGCTACACCTTC. Filled out from reference TRBV19 and TRBJ1-2, the complete variable domain reads DGGITQSPKYLFRKEGQNVTLSCEQNLNHDAMYWYRQDPGQGLRLIYYSQIVNDFQKGDIAEGYSVSREKKESFPLTVTSAQKNPTAFYLCASKRDRDGYGYTFGSGTRLTVV.

The V call is TRBV7-3, the J call TRBJ1-2; D is perhaps TRBD1 (6 bases). Trimming took 4 bases from V and 5 from J, leaving 14 bases between them. This CDR3 contains 14 residues. Germline V CDR1 and CDR2: SGHTA, FQGTGA. This CDR3 is CASSSTGKEYGYTF. The CDR3 coding sequence is TGTGCCAGCAGCTCAACAGGGAAGGAATATGGCTACACCTTC.

The chain joins TRBV4-2 to TRBJ2-7, with TRBD2 matching over 10 bases. V shed 3 bases, J shed 7 bases, and the junction held 9 bases outside the gene matches. This CDR3 has 15 residues. In germline, CDR1 is LGHNA, CDR2 YNFKEQ. The CDR3 DNA follows: TGTGCCAGCAGCCAGGGAGCGGGAGGGACTAAGGAGCAGTACTTC. This translates into CASSQGAGGTKEQYF.

This clonotype was observed at least ten times. The chain carries TRBV7-2 and TRBJ2-1, with 13 nucleotides matching TRBD2. The V segment lost 5 bases and the J segment 4 bases; nucleotides outside the gene matches: 5. Germline V gene lookup returns CDR1 SGHTA and CDR2 FQGNSA. This CDR3 has 16 residues. The CDR3 loop is CASSLRTSGGYNEQFF. The CDR3 DNA follows: TGTGCCAGCAGCCTCCGGACTAGCGGGGGATACAATGAGCAGTTCTTC. The whole variable domain, remainder taken from reference TRBV7-2 and TRBJ2-1, is GAGVSQSPSNKVTEKGKDVELRCDPISGHTALYWYRQSLGQGLEFLIYFQGNSAPDKSGLPSDRFSAERTGGSVSTLTIQRTQQEDSAVYLCASSLRTSGGYNEQFFGPGTRLTVL.

V and J are TRBV7-6 and TRBJ2-7; 8 nucleotides line up with TRBD1. The germline CDR1 and CDR2 sequences are SGHVS and FNYEAQ. The CDR3 loop spans 16 amino acids. V gave up 5 bases and J gave up 5 bases; unmatched junction bases: 14. The CDR3 DNA follows: TGTGCCAGCAGCCCCCTTGGACAGGGAGGCTCTGACGAGCAGTACTTC. This sequence encodes CASSPLGQGGSDEQYF.

The chain has TRBV27 and TRBJ2-4; 7 nucleotides match TRBD2. Losses at the gene ends were 5 bases for V and 3 bases for J; bases not matched to a gene: 13. Per germline, CDR1 MNHEY and CDR2 SMNVEV (reference sequence). This CDR3 spans 17 amino acids. The CDR3 spells CASSPLWGSGLKNIQYF. The CDR3 DNA is TGTGCCAGCAGTCCCCTTTGGGGTAGCGGGCTCAAAAACATTCAGTACTTC.

This chain joins TRBV18 and TRBJ2-1; TRBD1 agrees at 9 bases. The CDR3 length is 14 residues. Germline loops: CDR1 KGHSH, CDR2 LQKENI. The J segment lost 4 bases and the V segment lost 8 bases, leaving 6 bases of the junction unmatched. The CDR3 bases are TGTGCCAGCCTTGGACAGGGGAGATACAATGAGCAGTTCTTC. This codes for CASLGQGRYNEQFF. The full variable domain, completed using reference TRBV18 and TRBJ2-1, is NAGVMQNPRHLVRRRGQEARLRCSPMKGHSHVYWYRQLPEEGLKFMVYLQKENIIDESGMPKERFSAEFPKEGPSILRIQQVVRGDSAAYFCASLGQGRYNEQFFGPGTRLTVL.

This clonotype was seen more than once but under ten times. The chain recombines TRBV15 with TRBJ1-3; weak D call: TRBD1 (5 bases). Germline CDR1 is LNHNV and CDR2 is YYDKDF (reference sequence). V was cut by 0 bases and J by 7 bases, with 13 bases left in between. The CDR3 covers 15 residues. The CDR3 region is CATSRDTGLLNTIYF. In DNA form, the CDR3 reads TGTGCCACCAGCAGAGATACAGGCCTTCTTAACACCATATATTTT.

V usage is TRBV27 and J usage is TRBJ2-3; D remains unclear. This CDR3 comprises 16 residues. Trimming took 5 bases from V and 0 from J, leaving 15 bases between them. Germline CDR1 and CDR2: MNHEY and SMNVEV (reference sequence). The CDR3 here is CASSTQKSLSTDTQYF. The DNA of the CDR3 is TGTGCCAGCAGTACTCAGAAATCCCTTAGCACAGATACGCAGTATTTT.

This clonotype was counted only a few times. The chain has TRBV6-5 and TRBJ1-3; D gene ambiguous. CDR1 is MNHEY and CDR2 is SVGAGI in the germline V gene. CDR3 length equals 15 residues. The V end lost 4 bases, the J end lost 4 bases, and 14 bases lay between the germline ends. In DNA form, the CDR3 reads TGTGCCAGCAGTTCCAGGACCATCTCGGGAAACACCATATATTTT. Translated, it gives CASSSRTISGNTIYF.